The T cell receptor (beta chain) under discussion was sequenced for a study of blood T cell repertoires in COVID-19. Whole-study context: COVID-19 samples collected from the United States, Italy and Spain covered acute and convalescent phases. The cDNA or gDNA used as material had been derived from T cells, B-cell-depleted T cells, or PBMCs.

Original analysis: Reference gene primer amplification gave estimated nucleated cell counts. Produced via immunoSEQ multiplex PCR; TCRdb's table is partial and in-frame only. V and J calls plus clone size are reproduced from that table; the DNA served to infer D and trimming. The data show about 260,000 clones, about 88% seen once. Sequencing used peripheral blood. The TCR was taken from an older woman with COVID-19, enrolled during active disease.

DNA for the CDR3: TGTGCCAGCAGCCAGGAGGCAGGGGCCACTAAATACAATGAGCAGTTCTTC. Its protein is CASSQEAGATKYNEQFF. The gene calls are TRBV14 and TRBJ2-1, with TRBD1 as a possible D gene (6 bases). From germline, CDR1 is SGHDN and CDR2 FVKESK. The CDR3 loop spans 17 amino acids. V was clipped by 3 bases and J by 4 bases, with 19 bases between them.